The 26 T cell receptor beta chains below come from one sample, sequenced in a study of cytomegalovirus exposure and HLA in healthy donors. TCRdb keeps only in-frame clones here, not all; method: immunoSEQ multiplex PCR. The repertoire has about 74,000 clones, around 94% of them found once; the top ten carry 1.5% to 2%. Input material: PBMCs. The origin of the receptors is a woman aged 18-29 years in good health and CMV-seropositive.

This rearrangement joins TRBV29-1 to TRBJ1-1; D uncertain. The germline gives CDR1 SQVTM, CDR2 ANQGSEA. V was trimmed by 5 bases and J by 3 bases, leaving 10 bases between them. The CDR3 runs 12 residues. CDR3 DNA sequence: TGCAGCGTTACGACGGGGTACACTGAAGCTTTCTTT. Amino acid sequence: CSVTTGYTEAFF.

In this sample, this clone turned up once. The V call is TRBV4-3, the J call TRBJ1-1, with 7 bases aligning to TRBD1. V lost 0 bases, J lost 1 base, and 5 bases stayed unmatched. The CDR3 contains 16 residues. CDR1 and CDR2 from the germline V gene are LGHNA and YSLEER. The CDR3 nucleotides read TGCGCCAGCAGCCAAGATAGGGGGCAGCGGAACACTGAAGCTTTCTTT. This translates into CASSQDRGQRNTEAFF.

The V gene is TRBV18, the J gene TRBJ1-5; no clear D gene. The CDR3 is 16 amino acids. CDR1 is KGHSH, CDR2 LQKENI, per germline. V lost 4 bases, J lost 2 bases, and 15 bases lay in between. CDR3 sequence: CASSRSAPSGNQPQHF. CDR3 coding DNA: TGTGCCAGCTCACGGTCTGCGCCCTCGGGCAATCAGCCCCAGCATTTT. The whole variable domain, filled in from reference TRBV18 and TRBJ1-5, reads NAGVMQNPRHLVRRRGQEARLRCSPMKGHSHVYWYRQLPEEGLKFMVYLQKENIIDESGMPKERFSAEFPKEGPSILRIQQVVRGDSAAYFCASSRSAPSGNQPQHFGDGTRLSIL.

The chain couples TRBV6-6 to TRBJ1-2; 8 bases fit TRBD1. After removal of 5 bases from V and 8 bases from J, the junction contained 10 bases not matched to a gene. The CDR3 runs to 14 residues. Germline V gives CDR1 MNHNY, CDR2 SVGAGI (reference sequence). The CDR3 bases are TGTGCCAGCAGTAGATCCGGGACAGGAAAGGGCTACACCTTC. It translates to CASSRSGTGKGYTF.

CDR3 region: CASSSVTSGGIYEQYF. CDR3 nucleotide sequence: TGTGCCAGCAGTTCTGTAACTAGCGGGGGGATTTACGAGCAGTACTTC. The rearrangement joins TRBV27 to TRBJ2-7; 12 bases agree with TRBD2. This CDR3 is built from 16 residues. CDR1 MNHEY and CDR2 SMNVEV come from the germline V gene (reference sequence). V trimming: 4 bases; J trimming: 4 bases; junction bases outside the gene matches: 8.

In nucleotides, the CDR3 is TGTGCCAGCAGCCCGACCGGGACTAGCTCCTACGAGCAGTACTTC. This sequence encodes CASSPTGTSSYEQYF. This rearrangement joins TRBV7-2 to TRBJ2-7, with TRBD2 matching over 8 bases. Losses at the gene ends were 5 bases for V and 0 bases for J; bases not matched to a gene: 6. This CDR3 region has 15 residues. Germline loops: CDR1 SGHTA, CDR2 FQGNSA.

V gene TRBV29-1 combines with J gene TRBJ2-7; tentative D call: TRBD1 (6 bases). V was cut by 8 bases and J by 2 bases, with 19 bases left in between. CDR3 length equals 14 residues. Germline CDR1 and CDR2: SQVTM and ANQGSEA. In nucleotides, the CDR3 is TGCAGCCTCTACCGAAACAGGGCCGCCTACGAGCAGTACTTC. Its protein product is CSLYRNRAAYEQYF.

V is TRBV6-1 and J is TRBJ2-7; 10 bases line up with TRBD2. J was trimmed by 3 bases and V by 7 bases; bases with no gene match: 9. This CDR3 spans 15 amino acids. Germline-derived CDR1 and CDR2 are MNHNS and SASEGT. The CDR3, as DNA: TGTGCCAGCAAATCTTCTAGCGGGGGATACTACGAGCAGTACTTC. Translated: CASKSSSGGYYEQYF.

V gene TRBV27 combines with J gene TRBJ2-5; unclear D gene. There are 15 residues in the CDR3. Germline V gives CDR1 MNHEY, CDR2 SMNVEV (reference sequence). V lost 3 bases, J lost 5 bases, and 16 bases lay in between. The CDR3 is CASSLSRTRGETQYF. Written as DNA, the CDR3 is TGTGCCAGCAGTTTGAGTCGCACCCGAGGTGAGACCCAGTACTTC.

The genes are TRBV2 and TRBJ2-1, with TRBD2 matching 7 bases. In germline, CDR1 is SNHLY, CDR2 FYNNEI. The V gene end was trimmed by 6 bases and the J gene end by 4 bases; junction bases not matched to a gene: 12. CDR3 length: 16 amino acids. CDR3 coding DNA: TGTGCCAGCAGAGGAAAAGCGGGAATTTTTTACAATGAGCAGTTCTTC. Its translation: CASRGKAGIFYNEQFF.

The rearrangement joins TRBV2 to TRBJ2-5; the D gene is possibly TRBD2 (7 bases). The CDR3 covers 15 residues. CDR1 is SNHLY, CDR2 FYNNEI, per germline. Trimming removed 1 base from V and 1 base from J, with 10 bases in between. DNA of the CDR3: TGTGCCAGCAGTGAAGTACGGGGGGCCCAAGAGACCCAGTACTTC. Its translation is CASSEVRGAQETQYF.

The chain carries TRBV6-1 and TRBJ2-3; D is unclear. V lost 1 base and J 0 bases, leaving 5 bases between the germline ends. This CDR3 is 14 amino acids long. In germline, CDR1 is MNHNS, CDR2 SASEGT. The DNA for the CDR3 is TGTGCCAGCAGTGAAGATCCGAGCACAGATACGCAGTATTTT. It specifies CASSEDPSTDTQYF.

The chain couples TRBV11-2 to TRBJ1-3; no definite D call. The V end was cut by 1 base, the J end by 0 bases, with 13 bases between. Per the germline V gene, CDR1 is SGHAT and CDR2 is FQNNGV. CDR3 size: 17 residues. CDR3 in DNA: TGTGCCAGCAGCTTAGCGCCGGGATACCACTCTGGAAACACCATATATTTT. It specifies CASSLAPGYHSGNTIYF.

The chain has TRBV27 and TRBJ2-6; D is perhaps TRBD2 (5 bases). CDR3 size: 16 residues. The germline V and J ends were trimmed by 7 bases and 0 bases, with 13 bases remaining between them. Looked up from germline, CDR1 is MNHEY and CDR2 is SMNVEV (reference sequence). CDR3 region: CASTRGSSSGANVLTF. The CDR3 region has the DNA TGTGCCAGCACCAGAGGGTCTTCCTCTGGGGCCAACGTCCTGACTTTC.

The CDR3 region has the DNA TGTGCCAGCAGCTTAGCGGGGGGTGAGCGATCACCCCTCCACTTT. Its translation: CASSLAGGERSPLHF. The rearrangement links TRBV7-6 to TRBJ1-6, with D possibly TRBD1 on 5 matching bases. Germline CDR1 and CDR2: SGHVS and FNYEAQ. CDR3 length: 15 residues. The V end lost 0 bases, the J end lost 10 bases, and 13 bases lay between the germline ends.

The chain couples TRBV19 to TRBJ1-5; 8 nucleotides agree with TRBD1. CDR3 length: 15 amino acids. V gave up 1 base and J gave up 7 bases; unmatched junction bases: 6. The germline gives CDR1 LNHDA, CDR2 SQIVND (reference sequence). The CDR3 reads CASSIVGQGGQPQHF. As DNA, the CDR3 is TGTGCCAGTAGTATAGTTGGACAGGGCGGACAGCCCCAGCATTTT.

This sequence joins TRBV5-1 and TRBJ2-7, with 8 bases that match TRBD2. This CDR3 has 16 amino acids. The V gene end was trimmed by 2 bases and the J gene end by 0 bases; junction bases not matched to a gene: 7. CDR1 and CDR2 from the germline V gene are SGHRS and YFSETQ. The CDR3 sequence is CASSFSGGASSYEQYF. The CDR3 bases are TGCGCCAGCAGCTTCAGCGGGGGCGCCAGCTCCTACGAGCAGTACTTC. The variable domain in full, with the rest retrieved from reference TRBV5-1 and TRBJ2-7, is KAGVTQTPRYLIKTRGQQVTLSCSPISGHRSVSWYQQTPGQGLQFLFEYFSETQRNKGNFPGRFSGRQFSNSRSEMNVSTLELGDSALYLCASSFSGGASSYEQYFGPGTRLTVT.

The J gene is TRBJ1-2, the V gene TRBV14, with 11 bases aligning to TRBD1. After removal of 0 bases from V and 4 bases from J, the junction contained 13 bases not matched to a gene. The germline gives CDR1 SGHDN, CDR2 FVKESK. The CDR3 is made up of 19 amino acids. This CDR3 is CASSQDVGQGAVSSYGYTF. CDR3 bases: TGTGCCAGCAGCCAAGATGTCGGACAGGGGGCCGTATCCTCCTATGGCTACACCTTC. Looking up the rest from reference TRBV14 and TRBJ1-2 gives the full variable domain: EAGVTQFPSHSVIEKGQTVTLRCDPISGHDNLYWYRRVMGKEIKFLLHFVKESKQDESGMPNNRFLAERTGGTYSTLKVQPAELEDSGVYFCASSQDVGQGAVSSYGYTFGSGTRLTVV.

The V call is TRBV19, the J call TRBJ1-2, with TRBD1 as a possible D gene (5 bases). Deletions cut 0 bases from V and 4 bases from J, with 21 bases between. The length of the CDR3 is 18 residues. Germline V gene data show CDR1 as LNHDA and CDR2 as SQIVND (reference sequence). CDR3 protein: CASSIDPPPTDRGYGYTF. As DNA, the CDR3 is TGTGCCAGTAGTATAGACCCCCCCCCGACAGACCGAGGCTATGGCTACACCTTC.

This chain connects TRBV6-6 to TRBJ1-5, with 12 bases that match TRBD1. The CDR3 extends over 16 amino acids. V was clipped by 3 bases and J by 7 bases; unmatched bases: 7. Germline values: CDR1 MNHNY, CDR2 SVGAGI (reference sequence). This CDR3 reads CASSYPGQGAGQPQHF. CDR3 DNA: TGTGCCAGCAGTTATCCGGGACAGGGGGCGGGACAGCCCCAGCATTTT.

The CDR3 coding sequence is TGCGCCAGCAGCCAAGTTAGCGGGGCAACCTACGAGCAGTACTTC. This gives the protein CASSQVSGATYEQYF. This chain uses TRBV4-1 with TRBJ2-7; TRBD2 matches at 8 bases. Germline loops: CDR1 MGHRA, CDR2 YSYEKL. J gave up 2 bases and V 1 base, and 4 bases lay outside the gene matches. The CDR3 consists of 15 residues.

The rearrangement joins TRBV30 to TRBJ1-4; a weak D match, TRBD1 (5 bases). Germline-derived CDR1 and CDR2 are GTSNPN and SVGIG (reference sequence). This CDR3 is 14 amino acids long. Trimming left V 2 bases short and J 8 bases short, with 15 bases between. The CDR3 reads CAWSPTRGIEKLFF. The CDR3 DNA follows: TGTGCCTGGAGTCCTACCCGGGGGATAGAAAAACTGTTTTTT.

The rearrangement links TRBV11-3 to TRBJ1-2; no clear D gene. This CDR3 region has 15 residues. Per the germline V gene, CDR1 is SGHNT and CDR2 is YENEEA. V was cut by 4 bases and J by 3 bases, with 15 bases left in between. For the CDR3, the DNA is TGTGCCAGCAGCTCTTCGGGAGGGCCCCACTATGGCTACACCTTC. It specifies CASSSSGGPHYGYTF.

For this clone: Mismatch with germline at one junction end may stem from a read error. V and J are TRBV7-7 and TRBJ2-2; TRBD1 is a possible D gene (6 bases). The CDR3 contains 15 residues. Germline V gives CDR1 SSHAT, CDR2 FNYEAQ (reference sequence). In nucleotides, the CDR3 is TGTGCTAGCAGCCAGAGACAGGTGAACACCGGGGAGCTGTTTTTT. Translating gives CASSQRQVNTGELFF.

This chain joins TRBV7-6 and TRBJ2-3; maybe TRBD2 (6 bases). Germline values: CDR1 SGHVS, CDR2 FNYEAQ. V was clipped by 5 bases and J by 2 bases, with 17 bases between them. The CDR3 spans 16 residues. The CDR3 coding sequence is TGTGCCAGCAGCAAACGAACCGGGACTTACACAGATACGCAGTATTTT. The encoded protein is CASSKRTGTYTDTQYF.

This clone was detected only once. The V gene is TRBV18, the J gene TRBJ2-7; 7 positions match TRBD1. Trimming took 4 bases from V and 3 from J; bases not matched to a gene: 6. The CDR3 has 14 residues. Germline V gene data show CDR1 as KGHSH and CDR2 as LQKENI. CDR3 amino acids: CASSQATGIYEQYF. CDR3 nucleotide sequence: TGTGCCAGCTCACAAGCGACAGGGATCTACGAGCAGTACTTC.